What follows are 3 T cell receptor beta chains derived from one specimen sequenced in a study of T cell responses to AZD1222 COVID-19 vaccine. Only in-frame clones appear in the TCRdb table, and some are missing; sequencing was by immunoSEQ multiplex PCR. The table records 110,000 or so clones, approximately 90% of them present only once. This material consisted of peripheral blood, taken 28 days after the second AZD1222 dose. Every receptor here comes from an adult who received the AZD1222 COVID-19 vaccine.

This clone was counted only a few times. This chain connects TRBV29-1 to TRBJ1-3, with D perhaps TRBD1 (5 bases). Germline V gene lookup returns CDR1 SQVTM and CDR2 ANQGSEA. V gave up 7 bases and J gave up 1 base, with 26 bases separating them. The CDR3 spans 18 residues. The chain's CDR3 is CSATPPLARASSGNTIYF. DNA of the CDR3: TGCAGCGCTACCCCACCCTTGGCCAGGGCCTCTTCTGGAAACACCATATATTTT.

The chain couples TRBV6-6 to TRBJ1-3, with TRBD1 as a possible D gene (5 bases). The germline V gene has CDR1 MNHNY and CDR2 SVGAGI (reference sequence). V gave up 4 bases and J gave up 0 bases, with 13 bases separating them. The CDR3 length is 16 residues. The CDR3 coding sequence is TGTGCCAGCAGTTGGGGCAGGTCGAACTCTGGAAACACCATATATTTT. This encodes CASSWGRSNSGNTIYF.

This clone was detected only once. This sequence joins TRBV18 and TRBJ2-7; weak D call: TRBD1 (5 bases). Germline values: CDR1 KGHSH, CDR2 LQKENI. The CDR3 spans 16 residues. V was shortened by 4 bases and J by 3 bases, with 19 bases between the two germline ends. The DNA of the CDR3 is TGTGCCAGCTCACTCGATTTGGACAAGCCTTTCTACGAGCAGTACTTC. Amino acids: CASSLDLDKPFYEQYF.